The text below deals with one TCR beta chain. Its specificity is unknown. The sample is drawn from a study of shared clonotypes between healthy human individuals. Some clones are missing from TCRdb's copy, which holds only in-frame ones; the method was immunoSEQ multiplex PCR. The sample contains 1,500,000 or so clones, less than 99% of which appear only once. Study-level findings and limits: Clonotypes shared by all four donors outscored non-shared clonotypes in generation probability.

The V segment lost 5 bases and the J segment 6 bases; nucleotides outside the gene matches: 3. The CDR3 consists of 14 residues. Germline V gives CDR1 WSHSY, CDR2 SAAADI. Sequencing was performed on naive CD4+ T cells sorted from blood. As for subset: CD45RA+ positively selected. The genes are TRBV10-2 and TRBJ2-3; 12 nucleotides agree with TRBD2. This TCR came from a man aged 25 to 45 in good health. CDR3 sequence: CASSSLAGGDTQYF. DNA for the CDR3: TGCGCCAGCAGTTCACTAGCGGGAGGCGATACGCAGTATTTT.